The T cell receptor (beta chain) under discussion was sequenced for a study of blood T cell repertoires in COVID-19. As for the study in general: COVID-19 samples from acute and convalescent phases originated in the United States, Italy and Spain. PBMCs, B-cell-depleted T cells, or T cells provided the cDNA or gDNA that made up the material.

Under the authors' procedure: Reference gene primer amplification in the assay estimated nucleated cell counts. Here immunoSEQ multiplex PCR was the method, and the copy in TCRdb shows in-frame clones only, minus some. V and J calls plus clone size are reproduced from that table; the DNA served to infer D and trimming. In the table there are roughly 100,000 clones, 84% of which are singletons. The CDR3 spans 15 residues. The ends were cut back, 8 bases at V and 1 base at J, with 14 bases in the middle. Germline lookup yields CDR1 SGHTA and CDR2 FQGNSA. This clone has just one count. This TCR came from a human donor in a cohort sampled during active COVID-19. The rearrangement links TRBV7-2 to TRBJ2-2, with D perhaps TRBD2 (5 bases). Material: peripheral blood. The CDR3 is CASGLRAENTGELFF. The CDR3 nucleotides are TGTGCCAGCGGTCTGAGGGCGGAGAACACCGGGGAGCTGTTTTTT. The variable domain in full, with the rest retrieved from reference TRBV7-2 and TRBJ2-2, is GAGVSQSPSNKVTEKGKDVELRCDPISGHTALYWYRQSLGQGLEFLIYFQGNSAPDKSGLPSDRFSAERTGGSVSTLTIQRTQQEDSAVYLCASGLRAENTGELFFGEGSRLTVL.